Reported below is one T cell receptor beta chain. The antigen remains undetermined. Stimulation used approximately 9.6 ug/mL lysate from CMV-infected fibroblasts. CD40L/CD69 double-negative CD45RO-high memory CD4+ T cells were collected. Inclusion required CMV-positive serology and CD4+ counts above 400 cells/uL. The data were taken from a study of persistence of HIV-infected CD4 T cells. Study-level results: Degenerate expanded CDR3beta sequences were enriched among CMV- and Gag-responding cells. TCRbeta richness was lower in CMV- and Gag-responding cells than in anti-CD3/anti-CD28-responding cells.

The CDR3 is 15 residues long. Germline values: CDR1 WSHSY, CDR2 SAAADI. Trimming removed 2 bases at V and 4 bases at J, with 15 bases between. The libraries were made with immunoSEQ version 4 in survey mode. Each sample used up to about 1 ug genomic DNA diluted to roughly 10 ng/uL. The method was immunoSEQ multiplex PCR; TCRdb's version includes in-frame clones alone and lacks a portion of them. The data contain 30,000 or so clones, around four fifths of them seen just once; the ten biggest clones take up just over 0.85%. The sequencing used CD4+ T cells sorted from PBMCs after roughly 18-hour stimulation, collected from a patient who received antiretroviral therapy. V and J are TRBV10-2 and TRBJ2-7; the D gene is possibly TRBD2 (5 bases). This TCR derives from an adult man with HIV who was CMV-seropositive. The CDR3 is CASSEVGSGLYEQYF. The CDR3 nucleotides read TGCGCCAGCAGTGAGGTGGGGTCCGGACTGTACGAGCAGTACTTC.